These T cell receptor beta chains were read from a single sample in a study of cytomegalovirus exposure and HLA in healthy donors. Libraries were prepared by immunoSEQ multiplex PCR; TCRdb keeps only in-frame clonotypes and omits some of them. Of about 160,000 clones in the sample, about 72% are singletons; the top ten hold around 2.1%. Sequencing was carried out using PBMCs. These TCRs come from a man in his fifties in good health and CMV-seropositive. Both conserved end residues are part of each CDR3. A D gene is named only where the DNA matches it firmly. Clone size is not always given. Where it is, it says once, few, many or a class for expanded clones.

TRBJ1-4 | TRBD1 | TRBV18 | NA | CASSPRDRLYESQEKLFF | TGTGCCAGCTCACCTCGGGACAGGCTGTACGAAAGCCAAGAAAAACTGTTTTTT
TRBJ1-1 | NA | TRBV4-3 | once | CASSQDGTSVKAFF | TGCGCCAGCAGCCAGGATGGGACATCTGTCAAAGCTTTCTTT
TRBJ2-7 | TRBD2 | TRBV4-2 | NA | CASSQGAGGHYEQYF | TGTGCCAGCAGCCAAGGAGCGGGGGGCCACTACGAGCAGTACTTC
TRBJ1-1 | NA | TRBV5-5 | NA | CASSLQGHTEAFF | TGTGCCAGCAGCTTACAGGGCCACACTGAAGCTTTCTTT
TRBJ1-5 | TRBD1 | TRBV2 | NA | CASTTDRGSPQHF | TGTGCCAGCACTACAGACAGGGGATCCCCCCAGCATTTT
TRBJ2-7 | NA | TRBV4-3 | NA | CASSQDRLTTYEQYF | TGCGCCAGCAGCCAAGATAGGTTGACAACTTACGAGCAGTACTTC
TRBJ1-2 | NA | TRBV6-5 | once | CASSYSVAGTNYGYTF | TGTGCCAGCAGTTACTCGGTCGCAGGGACTAACTATGGCTACACCTTC
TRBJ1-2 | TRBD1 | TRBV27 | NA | CASTSGQGRLVGYTF | TGTGCCAGCACCTCCGGACAGGGACGATTGGTGGGCTACACCTTC
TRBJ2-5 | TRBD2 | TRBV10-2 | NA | CASSPGLAGSRGGETQYF | TGCGCCAGCAGTCCCGGACTAGCGGGCTCCCGTGGTGGGGAGACCCAGTACTTC
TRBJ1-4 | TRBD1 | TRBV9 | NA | CASSQGGLRDEKLFF | TGTGCCAGCAGCCAGGGGGGTCTGCGGGATGAAAAACTGTTTTTT
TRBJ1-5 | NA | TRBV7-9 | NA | CASTPAGFGQPQHF | TGTGCCAGCACCCCGGCGGGTTTCGGGCAGCCCCAGCATTTT
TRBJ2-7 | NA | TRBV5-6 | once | CASNFGGPRGQWTYEQYF | TGTGCCAGCAACTTCGGGGGACCCCGGGGACAGTGGACCTACGAGCAGTACTTC
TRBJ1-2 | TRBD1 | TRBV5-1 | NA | CASSPDRGGGYTF | TGCGCCAGCAGCCCGGACAGGGGTGGTGGCTACACCTTC
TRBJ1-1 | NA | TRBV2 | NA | CASSEAGLNTEAFF | TGTGCCAGCAGTGAGGCAGGGTTGAACACTGAAGCTTTCTTT
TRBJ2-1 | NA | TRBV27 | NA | CASSLRTVVWGDNEQFF | TGTGCCAGCAGTTTACGAACGGTAGTTTGGGGGGACAATGAGCAGTTCTTC
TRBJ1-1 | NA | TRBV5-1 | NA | CASSSGQPGPNTEAFF | TGCGCCAGCAGCTCTGGACAGCCGGGACCGAACACTGAAGCTTTCTTT
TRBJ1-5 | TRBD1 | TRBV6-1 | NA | CASSDGQGYQPQHF | TGTGCCAGCAGTGATGGACAGGGTTATCAGCCCCAGCATTTT
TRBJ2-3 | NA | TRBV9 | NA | CASSVGQGRADTQYF | TGTGCCAGCAGCGTAGGACAGGGGAGGGCAGATACGCAGTATTTT
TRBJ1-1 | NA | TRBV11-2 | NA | CASSLVPGHPNTEAFF | TGTGCCAGCAGCTTAGTTCCGGGACACCCAAACACTGAAGCTTTCTTT
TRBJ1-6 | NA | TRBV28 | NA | CASSLTKGFGASSYNSPLHF | TGTGCCAGCAGTCTAACAAAGGGTTTTGGGGCTAGCTCCTATAATTCACCCCTCCACTTT
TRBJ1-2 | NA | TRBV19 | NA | CASSTSGWGDYGYTF | TGTGCCAGTAGTACTTCGGGATGGGGTGACTATGGCTACACCTTC
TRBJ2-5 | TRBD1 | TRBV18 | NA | CASSLGQGWETQYF | TGTGCCAGCTCACTTGGACAGGGTTGGGAGACCCAGTACTTC
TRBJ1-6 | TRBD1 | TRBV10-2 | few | CASSVGQGGNSPLHF | TGCGCCAGCAGTGTGGGACAGGGAGGGAATTCACCCCTCCACTTT
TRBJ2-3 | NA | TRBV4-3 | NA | CASSRGGSTDTQYF | TGCGCCAGCAGCCGAGGGGGAAGCACAGATACGCAGTATTTT
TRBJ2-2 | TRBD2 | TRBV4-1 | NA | CASSRSGTSGVGNTGELFF | TGCGCCAGCAGCCGCTCCGGGACTAGTGGGGTGGGGAACACCGGGGAGCTGTTTTTT
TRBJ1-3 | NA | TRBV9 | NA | CASSVDGSSGNTIYF | TGTGCCAGCAGCGTAGATGGGAGCTCTGGAAACACCATATATTTT
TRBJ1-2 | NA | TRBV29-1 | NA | CSGGQVSGYTF | TGCAGCGGTGGACAAGTTAGTGGCTACACCTTC
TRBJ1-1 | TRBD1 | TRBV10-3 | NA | CATRGLNTEAFF | TGTGCCACCAGGGGGCTGAACACTGAAGCTTTCTTT
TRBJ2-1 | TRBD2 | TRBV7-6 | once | CASRQLAGLYNEQFF | TGTGCCAGCAGGCAACTAGCGGGGCTTTACAATGAGCAGTTCTTC
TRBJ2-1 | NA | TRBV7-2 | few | CASSLVVGNNEQFF | TGTGCCAGCAGCTTAGTGGTCGGGAACAATGAGCAGTTCTTC
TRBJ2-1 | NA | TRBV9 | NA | CASSATIQGRVPNEQFF | TGTGCCAGCAGCGCTACTATACAGGGTAGGGTACCCAATGAGCAGTTCTTC
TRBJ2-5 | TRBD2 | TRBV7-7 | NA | CASSLAGGGLETQYF | TGTGCTAGCAGCTTAGCCGGGGGAGGGTTAGAGACCCAGTACTTC
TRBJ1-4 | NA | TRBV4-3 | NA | CASSQGRNEKLFF | TGCGCCAGCAGCCAAGGCCGGAATGAAAAACTGTTTTTT
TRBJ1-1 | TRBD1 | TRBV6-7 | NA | CASSYGQGVSGTEAFF | TGTGCCAGCAGTTACGGACAGGGGGTGAGCGGAACTGAAGCTTTCTTT
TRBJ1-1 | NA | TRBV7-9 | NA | CASRWRTGENTEAFF | TGTGCCAGCAGGTGGAGGACGGGAGAGAACACTGAAGCTTTCTTT
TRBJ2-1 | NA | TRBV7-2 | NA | CASSRGRGSYNEQFF | TGTGCCAGCAGCCGAGGCAGGGGTTCCTACAATGAGCAGTTCTTC
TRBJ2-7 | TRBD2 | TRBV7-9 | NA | CASLLAGGVEQYF | TGTGCCAGTCTTCTAGCGGGGGGAGTCGAGCAGTACTTC
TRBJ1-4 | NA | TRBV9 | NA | CASSAQGGNNEKLFF | TGTGCCAGCAGCGCGCAGGGCGGTAATAATGAAAAACTGTTTTTT
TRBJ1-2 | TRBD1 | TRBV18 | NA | CASSLGQDDGYTF | TGTGCCAGCTCACTGGGACAGGACGATGGCTACACCTTC
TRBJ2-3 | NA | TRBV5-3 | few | CARRAGTLKQDTQYF | TGTGCCAGAAGGGCAGGGACATTGAAGCAAGATACGCAGTATTTT
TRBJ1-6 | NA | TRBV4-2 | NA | CASSQEGSGRDYNSPLHF | TGTGCCAGCAGCCAAGAAGGATCGGGCAGGGATTATAATTCACCCCTCCACTTT
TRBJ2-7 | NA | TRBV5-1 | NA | CASSLQGPLGYEQYF | TGCGCCAGCAGCTTGCAGGGGCCGCTAGGCTACGAGCAGTACTTC
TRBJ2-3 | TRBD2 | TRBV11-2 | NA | CASSLEGSGGRTDTQYF | TGTGCCAGCAGCTTAGAGGGTAGCGGGGGTCGCACAGATACGCAGTATTTT
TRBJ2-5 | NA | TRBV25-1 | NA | CASSRRSGETQYF | TGTGCCAGCAGCCGTAGGAGTGGAGAGACCCAGTACTTC
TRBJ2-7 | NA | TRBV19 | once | CASSLQEGGKRSYEQYF | TGTGCCAGTAGTCTCCAGGAGGGAGGCAAGAGGTCCTACGAGCAGTACTTC
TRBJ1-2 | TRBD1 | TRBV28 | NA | CASSQIGTELYGYTF | TGTGCCAGCAGTCAGATCGGGACAGAACTATATGGCTACACCTTC
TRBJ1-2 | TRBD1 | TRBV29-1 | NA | CSVEGTGGSIYGYTF | TGCAGCGTTGAAGGGACAGGGGGCAGTATCTATGGCTACACCTTC
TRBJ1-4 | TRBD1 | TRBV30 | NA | CAWSLYRGANNEKLFF | TGTGCCTGGAGTTTATACAGGGGGGCGAATAATGAAAAACTGTTTTTT